This T cell receptor beta chain is drawn from a study of radiotherapy plus CTLA-4 blockade in lung cancer. Germline V gene lookup returns CDR1 LNHDA and CDR2 SQIVND (reference sequence). V lost 3 bases, J lost 4 bases, and 12 bases lay in between. The CDR3 covers 14 residues. Profiled with immunoSEQ multiplex PCR; TCRdb holds only in-frame clones, not every one. The sample consists of about 70,000 clones, approximately 76% of them appearing once. Sample: peripheral blood, taken from a patient treated with radiotherapy plus ipilimumab. The chain employs TRBV19 and TRBJ1-2; D not resolved. This TCR was sampled from a human donor with non-small cell lung cancer whose response to radiotherapy plus ipilimumab could not be evaluated. Some clones in this sample may be carry-over from other donors' samples. CDR3 sequence reads: CASSMRSEGYGYTF. In nucleotides, the CDR3 is TGTGCCAGTAGTATGAGGTCGGAGGGCTATGGCTACACCTTC. The whole variable domain, filled in from reference TRBV19 and TRBJ1-2, reads DGGITQSPKYLFRKEGQNVTLSCEQNLNHDAMYWYRQDPGQGLRLIYYSQIVNDFQKGDIAEGYSVSREKKESFPLTVTSAQKNPTAFYLCASSMRSEGYGYTFGSGTRLTVV.